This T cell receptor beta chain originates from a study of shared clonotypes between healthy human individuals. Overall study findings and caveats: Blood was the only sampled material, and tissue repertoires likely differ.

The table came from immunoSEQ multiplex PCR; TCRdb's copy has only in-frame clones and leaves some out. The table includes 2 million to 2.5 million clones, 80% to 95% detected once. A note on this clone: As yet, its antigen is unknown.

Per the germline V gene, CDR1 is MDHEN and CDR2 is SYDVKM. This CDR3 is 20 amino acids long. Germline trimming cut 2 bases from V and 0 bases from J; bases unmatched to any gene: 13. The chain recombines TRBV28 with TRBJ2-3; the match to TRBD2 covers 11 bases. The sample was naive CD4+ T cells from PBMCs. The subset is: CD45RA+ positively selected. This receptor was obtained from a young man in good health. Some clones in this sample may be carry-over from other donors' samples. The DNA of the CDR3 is TGTGCCAGCAGTTTACCTAGACTAGCGGGGATAAAGGAGAGCACAGATACGCAGTATTTT. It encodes CASSLPRLAGIKESTDTQYF.